These T cell receptor beta chains were read from a single sample in a study of post-analysis software for immune sequencing data. MiXCR was run by TCRdb on the PCR reads, yielding one entry per CDR3 protein. The sample comprises 650,000 to 850,000 distinct CDR3 sequences, about 57% of which are singletons, and 4.6% rests with the top ten. Specimen: blood. These receptors were obtained from a girl under 18 with multiple sclerosis. Each CDR3 is given with its conserved first and last residue. D genes are given only for firm matches. Not every row has a clone size; where given, it reads once, few, many or a size class.

j_call d_call clone_size v_call cdr3_nt cdr3_aa
TRBJ1-1 TRBD1 - TRBV7-3 TGTGCCAGCAGCGCAAGACAGGGAAACACTGAAGCTTTCTTT CASSARQGNTEAFF
TRBJ2-5 TRBD2 - TRBV20-1 TGCAGTGCTAGCCCACTAGCGGGGGTGTGGGAGACCCAGTACTTC CSASPLAGVWETQYF
TRBJ2-7 TRBD2 - TRBV29-1 TGCAGCGTCGGGAGCGGGAGGAGTGGGGAGCAGTACTTC CSVGSGRSGEQYF
TRBJ2-2 - - TRBV5-1 TGTGCCAGCAGTTTGTCAGGGACCGGGGAGCTGTTTTTT CASSLSGTGELFF
TRBJ2-5 TRBD1 - TRBV6-5 TGTGCCAGCAGTTACCTAGGACAGGGGGCGGGAGAGCAGTACTTC CASSYLGQGAGEQYF
TRBJ2-4 - - TRBV5-1 TGCGCCAGCAGCTTGGTTCCGGAAGCCAAAAACATTCAGTACTTC CASSLVPEAKNIQYF
TRBJ2-1 TRBD2 few TRBV7-3 TGTGCCAGCAGCTTAAGGACTAGCGGGACTAATGAGCAGTTCTTC CASSLRTSGTNEQFF
TRBJ2-1 TRBD2 - TRBV5-1 TGCGCCAGCAGCTTGGTTAGCGGGAGTACCTACAATGAGCAGTTCTTC CASSLVSGSTYNEQFF
TRBJ2-7 - few TRBV29-1 TGCAGCTCCGGCGACTCCACCTACGAGCAGTACTTC CSSGDSTYEQYF
TRBJ1-3 - - TRBV7-2 TGTGCCAGCAGCTTAGTTCGAGGGGCCGGAAACACCATATATTTT CASSLVRGAGNTIYF
TRBJ2-7 - many TRBV20-1 TGCAGTGCTAGCCGGTTAAGTTCGGACAGCGCCCTCGAGCAGTACTTC CSASRLSSDSALEQYF
TRBJ1-6 TRBD1 - TRBV20-1 TGCAGTGCTAGACAGGGGGCAAGCTCCTATAATTCACCCCTCCACTTT CSARQGASSYNSPLHF
TRBJ2-1 TRBD1 few TRBV6-5 TGTGCCAGCAAGACGACAGGGGGCGGATACAATGAGCAGTTCTTC CASKTTGGGYNEQFF
TRBJ2-7 TRBD1 - TRBV24-1 TGTGCCACCAGTGATGCCCGGGACAGGGTCGCCTACGAGCAGTACTTC CATSDARDRVAYEQYF
TRBJ2-1 TRBD1 - TRBV30 TGTGCCTGGAGTGGGACAGGGGGCTGGAATGAGCAGTTCTTC CAWSGTGGWNEQFF
TRBJ2-7 - - TRBV5-1 TGCGCCAGCAGCCCTTCGAGCACCTACGAGCAGTACTTC CASSPSSTYEQYF
TRBJ2-6 - - TRBV5-1 TGCGCCAGCAGCTTGGGCAGCCACGTCTCTGGGGCCAACGTCCTGACTTTC CASSLGSHVSGANVLTF
TRBJ1-2 - - TRBV12-3/TRBV12-4 TGTGCCAGCAGTTTAGGGGCCAGGGACTACACCTTC CASSLGARDYTF
TRBJ2-7 TRBD2 - TRBV20-1 TGCAGTGCCCGGACTAGCGGGAGTCTCGAGCAGTACTTC CSARTSGSLEQYF
TRBJ2-3 TRBD1 - TRBV6-6 TGTGCCAGCAGGAGGACAGGGGGCGAGAGCACAGATACGCAGTATTTT CASRRTGGESTDTQYF
TRBJ2-5 - few TRBV20-1 TGCAGTGCTCCCCCCCGGGACACCTTGCAAGAGACCCAGTACTTC CSAPPRDTLQETQYF
TRBJ2-7 - - TRBV27 TGTGCCAGCAGTTCTGGCGGGATGGAGCAGTACTTC CASSSGGMEQYF
TRBJ2-6 - - TRBV28 TGTGCCAGCAGTTTATTTGGCGGGTTTCCTGGGGCCAACGTCCTGACTTTC CASSLFGGFPGANVLTF
TRBJ1-1 TRBD1 - TRBV5-5 TGTGCCAGCAGCTTGGAGGGCAGGGGGGGCACTGAAGCTTTCTTT CASSLEGRGGTEAFF
TRBJ1-1 - few TRBV12-3/TRBV12-4 TGTGCCAGCGGACTTGGAGGTGCAGGGCCCACGAACACTGAAGCTTTCTTT CASGLGGAGPTNTEAFF
TRBJ1-2 - few TRBV5-1 TGCGCCAGCAGTCCGTCGGATGTTTGGGGCTACACCTTC CASSPSDVWGYTF
TRBJ2-7 - - TRBV6-1 TGTGCCAGCAGTCTTGCCACGGAAGAGCAGTACTTC CASSLATEEQYF
TRBJ1-1 - - TRBV20-1 TGCAGTGCTAGAGTAACATCTGAAGCTTTCTTT CSARVTSEAFF
TRBJ2-1 TRBD2 - TRBV3-1 TGTGCCAGCAGCCCCGGGGCTAGCGGCCTCCCTCAGCAGTTCTTC CASSPGASGLPQQFF
TRBJ2-1 TRBD2 - TRBV7-6 TGTGCCAGCAGCTTAGCGCCGGGACTAGCGGAATACAATGAGCAGTTCTTC CASSLAPGLAEYNEQFF
TRBJ2-7 - - TRBV29-1 TGCAGCGTTGGTAGACGGGAGACCCTTAGCGAGCAGTACTTC CSVGRRETLSEQYF
TRBJ1-2 - - TRBV7-9 TGTGCCAGCAGCTTTACCGTGGGATCCGTAATCTATGGCTACACCTTC CASSFTVGSVIYGYTF
TRBJ2-7 TRBD2 - TRBV12-3/TRBV12-4 TGTGCCAGCAGTTTACTGCGCGGGAGGACCTACGAGCAGTACTTC CASSLLRGRTYEQYF
TRBJ2-1 - - TRBV2 TGTGCCAGCAAGAAATGGGGGGCCTTTAGCAATGAGCAGTTCTTC CASKKWGAFSNEQFF
TRBJ1-6 - - TRBV20-1 TGCAGTGCTAGAGATCCCCCAAGTAATTCACCCCTCCACTTT CSARDPPSNSPLHF
TRBJ2-5 - few TRBV7-9 TGTGCCAGCAGCTTAGACTTAATCTACCAAGAGACCCAGTACTTC CASSLDLIYQETQYF
TRBJ2-5 - - TRBV12-3/TRBV12-4 TGTGCCAGCAGTTTAGGACGGACGTACCAAGAGACCCAGTACTTC CASSLGRTYQETQYF
TRBJ2-7 TRBD1 - TRBV15 TGTGCCACCAGCAGAGGACCGGGACAGTGGGACGAGCAGTACTTC CATSRGPGQWDEQYF
TRBJ1-1 TRBD1 - TRBV4-2 TGTGCCAGCAGCCACCTGAGGGGAGGACAGGGGTACACTGAAGCTTTCTTT CASSHLRGGQGYTEAFF
TRBJ2-6 - few TRBV29-1 TGCAGCGTCGGGACCCCCTTGGGCTCTGGGGCCAACGTCCTGACTTTC CSVGTPLGSGANVLTF
TRBJ2-5 - - TRBV12-3/TRBV12-4 TGTGCCAGCAGTTTTAAGTTACAAGGAGAGACCCAGTACTTC CASSFKLQGETQYF
TRBJ1-2 TRBD1 - TRBV20-1 TGCAGTGCTACACCGGGACAGAGAGCTTCTAACTATGGCTACACCTTC CSATPGQRASNYGYTF
TRBJ1-2 - once TRBV2 TGTGCCAGCAGTGTACTCCGTGGCTACACCTTC CASSVLRGYTF
TRBJ2-7 TRBD2 few TRBV4-1 TGCGCCAGCAGCCTGGAGTCGGTAGCGGGGACTTTCTACGAGCAGTACTTC CASSLESVAGTFYEQYF
TRBJ2-5 TRBD1 few TRBV6-5 TGTGCCAGCAGACAACAGGGGACGGAGACCCAGTACTTC CASRQQGTETQYF
TRBJ2-1 - - TRBV12-3/TRBV12-4 TGCGCCAGCAGTCCCCGGGGAGCCCCGTTCCTGAGGGAATACAATGAGCAGTTCTTC CASSPRGAPFLREYNEQFF
TRBJ2-5 - - TRBV9 TGTGCCAGCGGGGACGCCTTACAAGAGACCCAGTACTTC CASGDALQETQYF
TRBJ2-4 - - TRBV18 TGTGCCAGCCTGGACAGGGAGGGTCGACAGTACTTC CASLDREGRQYF
TRBJ2-7 - - TRBV29-1 TGCAGCGTAATCCGGGGACGGGGCGAGCAGTACTTC CSVIRGRGEQYF
TRBJ2-1 TRBD2 - TRBV20-1 TGCAGTGCTAGAGACCTAGCGGGAGTAAGGAATGAGCAGTTCTTC CSARDLAGVRNEQFF
TRBJ2-7 - - TRBV5-5 TGTGCCAGCAGCCCGAAAGACAGTTCTGTCCAGCAGTACTTC CASSPKDSSVQQYF
TRBJ2-3 - - TRBV20-1 TGCAGTGCTAGGGGTCCGGGGCCCCGCACAGATACGCAGTATTTT CSARGPGPRTDTQYF
TRBJ2-1 TRBD1 - TRBV5-1 TGCGCCAGCAGCTCAACATCGCAAGACAGGGGACCCTACAATGAGCAGTTCTTC CASSSTSQDRGPYNEQFF
TRBJ2-1 - - TRBV7-3 TGTGCCAGCAGCTTACTCCGAGGGGGCAATGAGCAGTTCTTC CASSLLRGGNEQFF